Below are 15 T cell receptor beta chains sequenced from a single sample in a study of long-term antiretroviral therapy in people with HIV (dated by TCRdb to between 2021 and 2024). The immunoSEQ hsTCRB v3.0 assay was used at survey level resolution to sequence the TRB variable region. The table comes from immuneACCESS by way of TCRdb, which keeps in-frame sequences with V and J called. Part of the clones is missing from these tables; in studies checked, under half for an unresolved V gene and the rest for unknown reasons. In this sample the table shows about 24,000 clones, 87% of which occur a single time. Roughly 8.7% of the sample is held by the ten biggest clonotypes. Sequencing was performed on unsorted PBMCs, taken 1.8 years before starting antiretroviral therapy. The receptors were sampled from a man aged 50-60 years with HIV.

The chain recombines TRBV25-1 with TRBJ2-2, with 7 bases aligning to TRBD1. Germline lookup yields CDR1 MGHDK and CDR2 SYGVNS. V lost 3 bases and J lost 7; bases outside the gene matches: 2. This CDR3 is built from 13 residues. CDR3 DNA: TGTGCCAGCAGTGACCAGGGGGTCGGGGAGCTGTTTTTT. Protein: CASSDQGVGELFF.

This clone has only a few counts. The gene calls are TRBV9 and TRBJ2-7, with D perhaps matching TRBD1 (6 bases). Between the trimmed V and J ends, which lost 0 bases and 3 bases, there was a span of 10 bases. The CDR3 has 14 amino acids. Germline V gene data show CDR1 as SGDLS and CDR2 as YYNGEE. CDR3 region: CASSVAGQNYEQYF. The CDR3 bases are TGTGCCAGCAGCGTAGCCGGACAGAACTACGAGCAGTACTTC.

V is TRBV4-3 and J is TRBJ2-1; TRBD2 agrees at 9 bases. The ends lost 0 bases at V and 2 bases at J; junction bases unmatched: 8. Looked up from germline, CDR1 is LGHNA and CDR2 is YSLEER. The CDR3 loop spans 18 amino acids. The CDR3 region is CASSQDLGGGATYNEQFF. In DNA, the CDR3 is TGCGCCAGCAGCCAAGATCTGGGCGGGGGGGCGACCTACAATGAGCAGTTCTTC.

The rearrangement joins TRBV6-1 to TRBJ2-1; the match to TRBD2 covers 12 bases. Germline assignment: CDR1 MNHNS and CDR2 SASEGT. This CDR3 contains 18 residues. Germline trimming cut 0 bases from V and 6 bases from J; bases unmatched to any gene: 9. The CDR3 reads CASSEALASGGAGNEQFF. The CDR3 nucleotides are TGTGCCAGCAGTGAAGCGCTGGCTAGCGGGGGGGCGGGCAATGAGCAGTTCTTC.

The rearrangement links TRBV9 to TRBJ1-3, with TRBD1 matching 9 bases. This CDR3 is 15 amino acids long. V was pared by 3 bases and J by 3 bases, with 4 bases of the junction left unmatched. Per germline, CDR1 SGDLS and CDR2 YYNGEE. The CDR3 coding sequence is TGTGCCAGCAGCGCCGGGACAGGGTATGGAAACACCATATATTTT. Encoded protein: CASSAGTGYGNTIYF.

The rearrangement links TRBV5-1 to TRBJ2-7, with 9 bases that match TRBD1. V lost 0 bases and J lost 5; bases outside the gene matches: 3. The CDR3 spans 14 residues. Germline loops: CDR1 SGHRS, CDR2 YFSETQ. The CDR3 nucleotides are TGCGCCAGCAGCTTGGGACAGGGGGGGAACGAGCAGTACTTC. Protein product: CASSLGQGGNEQYF.

The rearrangement links TRBV10-3 to TRBJ2-7; 9 nucleotides agree with TRBD2. Germline CDR1 and CDR2: ENHRY and SYGVKD. V shed 4 bases, J shed 3 bases, and the junction held 7 bases outside the gene matches. This CDR3 spans 15 amino acids. The CDR3, as DNA: TGTGCCATCAGTGGGGCTAGCGGGACAAACTACGAGCAGTACTTC. The encoded protein is CAISGASGTNYEQYF.

The V gene is TRBV4-1, the J gene TRBJ2-2, with 12 bases aligning to TRBD1. This CDR3 comprises 18 residues. Losses at the gene ends were 4 bases for V and 7 bases for J; bases not matched to a gene: 13. Germline lookup yields CDR1 MGHRA and CDR2 YSYEKL. CDR3 DNA: TGCGCCAGCAGCCTACAAGTCCCAGGGACAGGGGGCGTCGGGGAGCTGTTTTTT. Translating gives CASSLQVPGTGGVGELFF.

CDR3 residues: CATTSWTGTGGFHEQYF. The CDR3 DNA sequence: TGTGCCACCACATCGTGGACCGGGACAGGGGGTTTCCACGAGCAGTACTTC. V usage is TRBV10-3 and J usage is TRBJ2-7, with 11 bases fitting TRBD1. J lost 5 bases, V lost 10 bases, and 19 bases had no gene match. The CDR3 sequence is 17 residues long. Per the germline V gene, CDR1 is ENHRY and CDR2 is SYGVKD.

J is TRBJ2-3 and V is TRBV18; 9 nucleotides match TRBD1. CDR1 is KGHSH, CDR2 LQKENI, per germline. Unmatched junction bases numbered 0, after V lost 1 base and J lost 1 base. The CDR3 extends over 15 amino acids. The CDR3 DNA is TGTGCCAGCTCACCACGGACAGGGGGCACAGATACGCAGTATTTT. This sequence encodes CASSPRTGGTDTQYF.

CDR3 bases: TGTGCCAGCAGCTCTGGACGGCGGGAGAACACCGGGGAGCTGTTTTTT. As protein: CASSSGRRENTGELFF. The chain carries TRBV9 and TRBJ2-2, with D possibly matching TRBD2 (6 bases). Deletions cut 4 bases from V and 1 base from J, with 14 bases between. Per germline, CDR1 SGDLS and CDR2 YYNGEE. The CDR3 length is 16 residues.

This rearrangement joins TRBV19 to TRBJ2-3; D gene ambiguous. Looked up from germline, CDR1 is LNHDA and CDR2 is SQIVND (reference sequence). V was shortened by 4 bases and J by 5 bases, with 4 bases between the two germline ends. The CDR3 length is 11 residues. CDR3 DNA: TGTGCCAGTAGTAGTAGAGATACGCAGTATTTT. Its translation is CASSSRDTQYF.

This sequence joins TRBV19 and TRBJ1-5, with D hard to call. Germline CDR1 LNHDA, CDR2 SQIVND (reference sequence). V was shortened by 7 bases and J by 0 bases, with 25 bases between the two germline ends. The CDR3 is 19 residues long. The chain's CDR3 is CASIPRPTKLGYSNQPQHF. CDR3 in DNA: TGTGCCAGTATTCCCCGACCGACCAAATTAGGGTATAGCAATCAGCCCCAGCATTTT.

This rearrangement joins TRBV7-2 to TRBJ2-2, with D tentatively TRBD1 (6 bases). CDR1 and CDR2 from the germline V gene are SGHTA and FQGNSA. The CDR3 sequence is 15 residues long. The germline V and J ends were trimmed by 5 bases and 0 bases, with 10 bases remaining between them. Here the CDR3 reads CASSRGQPNTGELFF. DNA of the CDR3: TGTGCCAGCAGCCGCGGACAGCCGAACACCGGGGAGCTGTTTTTT.

V and J are TRBV5-1 and TRBJ2-7; tentatively, D is TRBD1 (6 bases). The CDR3 totals 15 residues. V lost 0 bases and J lost 6, with 16 bases in between. The germline V gene encodes CDR1 SGHRS and CDR2 YFSETQ. The CDR3 coding sequence is TGCGCCAGCAGCTTGGGGACAGCCGGAGGCTCCGAGCAGTACTTC. It specifies CASSLGTAGGSEQYF.